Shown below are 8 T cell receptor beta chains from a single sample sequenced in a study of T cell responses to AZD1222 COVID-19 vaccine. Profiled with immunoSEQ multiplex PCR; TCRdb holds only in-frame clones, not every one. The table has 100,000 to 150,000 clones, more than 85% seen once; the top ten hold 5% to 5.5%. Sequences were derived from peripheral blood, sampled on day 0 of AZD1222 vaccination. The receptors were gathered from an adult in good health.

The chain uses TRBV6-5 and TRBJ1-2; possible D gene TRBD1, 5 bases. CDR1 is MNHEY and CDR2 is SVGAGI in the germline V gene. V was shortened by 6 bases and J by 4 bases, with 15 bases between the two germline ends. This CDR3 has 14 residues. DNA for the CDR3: TGTGCCAGCAGGAAGGGGTCTCAAATCTATGGCTACACCTTC. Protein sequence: CASRKGSQIYGYTF.

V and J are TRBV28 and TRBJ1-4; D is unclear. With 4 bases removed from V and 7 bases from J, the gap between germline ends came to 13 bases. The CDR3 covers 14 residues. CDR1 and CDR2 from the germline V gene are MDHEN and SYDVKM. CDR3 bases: TGTGCCAGCAGTTCGGAAAGGGTTGCTGAAAAACTGTTTTTT. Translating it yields CASSSERVAEKLFF.

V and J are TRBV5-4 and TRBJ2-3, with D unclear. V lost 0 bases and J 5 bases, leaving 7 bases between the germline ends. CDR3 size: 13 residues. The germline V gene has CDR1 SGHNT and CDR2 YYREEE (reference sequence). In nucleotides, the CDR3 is TGTGCCAGCAGCTTGGACGTACTAGATACGCAGTATTTT. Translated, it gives CASSLDVLDTQYF. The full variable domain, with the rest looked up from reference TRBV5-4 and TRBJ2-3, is ETGVTQSPTHLIKTRGQQVTLRCSSQSGHNTVSWYQQALGQGPQFIFQYYREEENGRGNFPPRFSGLQFPNYSSELNVNALELDDSALYLCASSLDVLDTQYFGPGTRLTVL.

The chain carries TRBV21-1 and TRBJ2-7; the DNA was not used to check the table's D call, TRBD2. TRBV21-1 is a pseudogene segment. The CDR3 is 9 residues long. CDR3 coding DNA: TGTGCCAGCAGCACTCTAAACTACTTC. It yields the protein CASSTLNYF.

For the CDR3, the DNA is TGTGCCAGCAGTACAACCGGGACAGCTTACAATGAGCAGTTCTTC. Its protein is CASSTTGTAYNEQFF. This chain connects TRBV28 to TRBJ2-1, with TRBD1 matching over 7 bases. V dropped 5 bases and J dropped 4; count of bases not matched to a gene: 8. CDR3 length: 15 residues. Germline V gene sequence: CDR1 MDHEN, CDR2 SYDVKM.

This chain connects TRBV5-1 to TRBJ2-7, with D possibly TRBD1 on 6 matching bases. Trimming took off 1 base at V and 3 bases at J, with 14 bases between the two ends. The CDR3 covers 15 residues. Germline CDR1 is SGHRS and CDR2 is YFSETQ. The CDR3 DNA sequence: TGCGCCAGCAGCTTGTCAGGGGCCCAGGGCTACGAGCAGTACTTC. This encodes CASSLSGAQGYEQYF.

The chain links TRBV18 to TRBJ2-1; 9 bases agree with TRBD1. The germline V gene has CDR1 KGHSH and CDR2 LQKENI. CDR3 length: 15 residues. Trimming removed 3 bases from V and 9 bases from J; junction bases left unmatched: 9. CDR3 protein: CASSPGTGSDGEQFF. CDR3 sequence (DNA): TGTGCCAGCTCACCCGGGACAGGGTCCGACGGTGAGCAGTTCTTC.

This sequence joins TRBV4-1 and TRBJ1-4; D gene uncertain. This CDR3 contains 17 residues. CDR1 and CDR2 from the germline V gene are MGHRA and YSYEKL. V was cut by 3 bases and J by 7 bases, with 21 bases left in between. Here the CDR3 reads CASSHVDMGFLGEKLFF. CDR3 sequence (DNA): TGCGCCAGCAGCCATGTTGATATGGGGTTTTTGGGTGAAAAACTGTTTTTT.